This T cell receptor (beta chain) was identified during a study of blood T cell repertoires in COVID-19. The CDR3 has 14 amino acids. The germline V gene has CDR1 SGHRS and CDR2 YFSETQ. The ends were cut back, 4 bases at V and 1 base at J, with 11 bases in the middle. The table came from immunoSEQ multiplex PCR; TCRdb's copy has only in-frame clones and leaves some out. The sample shows roughly 70,000 clones, over 75% of them seen only once. The gene calls are TRBV5-1 and TRBJ1-1; D remains ambiguous. This TCR was recovered from a woman aged 55-70 years with acute or convalescent COVID-19. Sequencing input: peripheral blood. The CDR3: CASSAGPSNTEAFF. The CDR3 DNA sequence: TGCGCCAGCAGCGCGGGTCCATCGAACACTGAAGCTTTCTTT.